Here is one T cell receptor beta chain with its context. TCRdb's table, derived via immunoSEQ multiplex PCR, lists solely in-frame clones and lacks some. Here the sample spans about 180,000 clones, approximately 94% being singletons. This sample is drawn from a study of T cell responses to AZD1222 COVID-19 vaccine. V shed 6 bases and J shed 10 bases, with 15 bases lying between them. The CDR3 length is 11 residues. CDR1 is DFQATT and CDR2 is SNEGSKA in the germline V gene (reference sequence). The V call is TRBV20-1, the J call TRBJ1-1; D gene ambiguous. The source material was peripheral blood, sampled 28 days after the second AZD1222 dose. This TCR derives from an adult who received the AZD1222 COVID-19 vaccine. The DNA for the CDR3 is TGCAGTGCAGATCCCTTGAGGGCAGCTTTCTTT. Its protein product is CSADPLRAAFF.